This is a list of T cell receptor beta chains from one sample in a study of blood T cell repertoires in COVID-19. The repertoire was sequenced with immunoSEQ multiplex PCR; TCRdb's copy has only in-frame clones and lacks some. The sample carries some 160,000 clones, 86% recorded once. The specimen was peripheral blood. The receptor set was obtained from a woman aged 65 to 85 with acute or convalescent COVID-19. CDR3s include the opening cysteine and the closing phenylalanine or tryptophan. D genes are given only for firm matches. Rows may omit the clone size; those that give it use once, few, many or a size class.

>TRBV5-4|.|TRBJ2-5|TRBD2
CASSLGLAGMRETQYF
TGTGCCAGCAGCTTGGGCCTAGCGGGGATGCGGGAGACCCAGTACTTC
>TRBV4-3|.|TRBJ1-4|TRBD1
CASSQDSPDRGNEKLFF
TGCGCCAGCAGCCAAGATTCCCCAGACAGGGGCAATGAAAAACTGTTTTTT
>TRBV4-1|.|TRBJ2-3|TRBD2
CASRGLAGRDTQYF
TGCGCCAGTAGGGGACTAGCGGGGAGAGATACGCAGTATTTT
>TRBV29-1|.|TRBJ1-3|TRBD1
CSVALGQGAGNTIYF
TGCAGCGTCGCTCTGGGACAGGGGGCTGGAAACACCATATATTTT
>TRBV27|.|TRBJ1-5|TRBD1
CASRPTGGSQPQHF
TGTGCCAGCAGGCCGACAGGGGGCAGCCAGCCCCAGCATTTT
>TRBV5-1|.|TRBJ2-1|.
CASSFSTPANEQFF
TGCGCCAGCAGCTTCTCGACTCCTGCCAATGAGCAGTTCTTC
>TRBV5-8|few|TRBJ2-7|.
CASSTHRALYEQYF
TGTGCCAGCAGCACCCACAGGGCCCTCTACGAGCAGTACTTC
>TRBV18|.|TRBJ1-5|.
CASSPPNSNQPQHF
TGTGCCAGCTCACCACCTAATAGCAATCAGCCCCAGCATTTT
>TRBV10-3|.|TRBJ1-2|.
CAIRDWGLTYGYTF
TGTGCCATCAGGGACTGGGGTCTTACCTATGGCTACACCTTC
>TRBV7-2|.|TRBJ2-3|TRBD2
CASSTGGATDTQYF
TGTGCCAGCAGCACGGGGGGGGCCACAGATACGCAGTATTTT
>TRBV19|once|TRBJ2-6|TRBD1
CASSIDGKGAVGANVLTF
TGTGCCAGTAGTATAGATGGGAAGGGGGCGGTGGGGGCCAACGTCCTGACTTTC
>TRBV3-1/TRBV3-2|once|TRBJ2-7|.
CASSQGHMTGRGAYEQYF
TGTGCCAGCAGCCAAGGACATATGACCGGGAGAGGAGCCTACGAGCAGTACTTC
>TRBV7-2|.|TRBJ2-7|TRBD1
CASSSDRGFYEQYF
TGTGCCAGCAGCTCCGACAGGGGGTTCTACGAGCAGTACTTC
>TRBV9|.|TRBJ2-2|.
CASSVGPVNTGELFF
TGTGCCAGCAGCGTAGGGCCAGTGAACACCGGGGAGCTGTTTTTT
>TRBV7-2|.|TRBJ2-3|TRBD1
CASRTDAAGGTQYF
TGTGCCAGCAGGACGGACGCAGCAGGGGGTACGCAGTATTTT
>TRBV18|few|TRBJ2-7|.
CASSPGSTYEQYF
TGTGCCAGCTCACCTGGCTCGACCTACGAGCAGTACTTC
>TRBV6-5|few|TRBJ1-5|.
CASRTGPNSNQPQHF
TGTGCCAGCAGGACGGGTCCAAATAGCAATCAGCCCCAGCATTTT
>TRBV21-1|.|TRBJ1-5|.
CASRDRSRNQPQHF
TGTGCCAGCCGCGACAGGTCACGTAATCAGCCCCAGCATTTT
>TRBV7-9|.|TRBJ2-2|TRBD2
CASRSGLAASNTGELFF
TGTGCCAGCAGATCGGGACTAGCGGCTTCGAACACCGGGGAGCTGTTTTTT
>TRBV2|.|TRBJ2-2|TRBD2
CASNGGVDTGELFF
TGTGCCAGCAATGGGGGGGTAGACACCGGGGAGCTGTTTTTT
>TRBV7-2|.|TRBJ2-3|.
CASSRRPSVTSDTQYF
TGTGCCAGCAGCCGTCGGCCTAGCGTAACTTCAGATACGCAGTATTTT
>TRBV27|.|TRBJ1-4|.
CASSLPGREKLFF
TGTGCCAGCAGTTTACCGGGTCGAGAAAAACTGTTTTTT
>TRBV7-2|once|TRBJ2-3|.
CASSLAGGGAWDTQYF
TGTGCCAGCAGCTTAGCCGGTGGGGGGGCTTGGGATACGCAGTATTTT
>TRBV11-2|.|TRBJ1-2|TRBD1
CASSLGTDYGYTF
TGTGCCAGCAGCCTAGGGACAGATTATGGCTACACCTTC
>TRBV20-1|.|TRBJ1-6|TRBD1
CSASVAGGENSPLHF
TGCAGTGCTAGTGTCGCAGGGGGCGAAAATTCACCCCTCCACTTT
>TRBV30|.|TRBJ1-4|.
CAWKSRGFNEKLFF
TGTGCCTGGAAAAGTAGGGGGTTTAATGAAAAACTGTTTTTT
>TRBV4-3|.|TRBJ2-1|TRBD2
CASSQDLAGDNEQFF
TGCGCCAGCAGCCAAGATTTAGCGGGGGATAATGAGCAGTTCTTC
>TRBV4-1|.|TRBJ1-1|TRBD1
CASSQALLQGPGTEAFF
TGCGCCAGCAGCCAAGCACTATTACAGGGGCCGGGTACTGAAGCTTTCTTT
>TRBV12-3/TRBV12-4|.|TRBJ1-2|.
CASSFGSNYGYTF
TGTGCCAGCAGTTTCGGTTCGAACTATGGCTACACCTTC
>TRBV3-1/TRBV3-2|.|TRBJ1-1|.
CASSQSGYTEAFF
TGTGCCAGCAGCCAGTCAGGATACACTGAAGCTTTCTTT
>TRBV10-1|once|TRBJ2-7|.
CASSAGLTQSSYEQYF
TGCGCCAGCAGTGCAGGACTAACCCAGAGCTCCTACGAGCAGTACTTC
>TRBV19|.|TRBJ1-4|.
CASSIAVGALGEKLFF
TGTGCCAGTAGTATCGCGGTAGGGGCACTGGGGGAAAAACTGTTTTTT
>TRBV28|.|TRBJ2-7|.
CASVPPLRYEQYF
TGTGCCAGCGTTCCCCCCCTTAGATACGAGCAGTACTTC
>TRBV2|.|TRBJ1-4|TRBD1
CASLTGGWANEKLFF
TGTGCCAGTCTTACAGGGGGCTGGGCTAATGAAAAACTGTTTTTT
>TRBV7-9|.|TRBJ1-6|TRBD1
CASSPGTGHNSPLHF
TGTGCCAGCAGCCCGGGGACAGGGCATAATTCACCCCTCCACTTT
>TRBV28|once|TRBJ2-3|.
CASTVGGVFTDTQYF
TGTGCCAGCACCGTAGGGGGTGTATTCACAGATACGCAGTATTTT
>TRBV4-3|.|TRBJ1-1|.
CASSLSYRENTEAFF
TGCGCCAGCAGCCTTTCTTACAGGGAGAACACTGAAGCTTTCTTT
>TRBV2|once|TRBJ2-2|TRBD1
CASSAGTVNTGELFF
TGTGCCAGCAGCGCCGGGACAGTGAACACCGGGGAGCTGTTTTTT
>TRBV30|.|TRBJ2-7|TRBD2
CASTSGRYEQYF
TGTGCCAGCACTAGCGGGAGATACGAGCAGTACTTC
>TRBV7-9|.|TRBJ2-5|TRBD2
CASSFARSSGAETQYF
TGTGCCAGCAGCTTCGCCAGATCCAGCGGGGCAGAGACCCAGTACTTC
>TRBV2|.|TRBJ1-1|.
CASSERGENTEAFF
TGTGCCAGCAGCGAACGCGGGGAGAACACTGAAGCTTTCTTT
>TRBV3-1/TRBV3-2|.|TRBJ2-7|.
CASSQGEASEQYF
TGTGCCAGCAGCCAAGGCGAGGCGTCTGAGCAGTACTTC
>TRBV7-9|.|TRBJ1-6|TRBD1
CASSSKDRVDNSPLHF
TGTGCCAGCAGCTCCAAGGACAGGGTGGATAATTCACCCCTCCACTTT
>TRBV2|few|TRBJ1-5|.
CASSGRGLNSNQPQHF
TGTGCCAGCTCAGGGAGGGGCCTTAATAGCAATCAGCCCCAGCATTTT
>TRBV6-4|once|TRBJ2-6|TRBD1
CASSRQGASPSGANVLTF
TGTGCCAGCAGTCGACAGGGGGCATCTCCCTCTGGGGCCAACGTCCTGACTTTC
>TRBV7-6|.|TRBJ1-3|TRBD1
CASTLGPGQGSSGNTIYF
TGTGCCAGCACCCTAGGTCCGGGACAGGGGTCTTCTGGAAACACCATATATTTT
>TRBV6-2/TRBV6-3|.|TRBJ2-1|.
CASSYAAAFGSYNEQFF
TGTGCCAGCAGTTACGCGGCAGCTTTTGGCTCCTACAATGAGCAGTTCTTC
>TRBV4-3|.|TRBJ1-4|.
CASSPEQGANEKLFF
TGCGCCAGCAGCCCTGAACAGGGAGCTAATGAAAAACTGTTTTTT
>TRBV7-9|once|TRBJ2-3|.
CATLITPSNTDTQYF
TGTGCCACCCTAATTACCCCTAGCAACACAGATACGCAGTATTTT
>TRBV7-9|.|TRBJ1-1|.
CASSLGEVGSEAFF
TGTGCCAGCAGCTTAGGAGAGGTCGGGTCTGAAGCTTTCTTT
>TRBV2|few|TRBJ2-2|.
CASRATNTGELFF
TGTGCCAGCAGGGCAACGAACACCGGGGAGCTGTTTTTT
>TRBV27|.|TRBJ2-7|TRBD2
CASSFSGSYEQYF
TGTGCCAGCAGTTTTAGCGGGAGTTACGAGCAGTACTTC